This note documents a single T cell receptor (beta chain) sequence. What it binds is unknown. This entry belongs to a study of identical twins. CDR1 is MDHEN, CDR2 SYDVKM, per germline. V shed 3 bases and J shed 1 base, with 12 bases lying between them. CDR3 length equals 16 residues. MiXCR, applied by TCRdb to the 5' RACE reads, yields one record per CDR3 protein. The sample lists some 1,600,000 distinct CDR3 sequences; roughly a third were seen once. Study-level points and caveats: Carriage of fewer insertions was seen in abundant cord blood beta clonotypes, whereas memory repertoires showed none. An excess of low generation probability was shown by twin-shared out-of-frame alpha sequences. Rather than following the same donors, the conclusions depended on cross-sectional statistical analysis.

This TCR came from a newborn girl in good health. The sample consisted of cord blood. The chain joins TRBV28 to TRBJ1-4; D is unresolved. The CDR3 reads CASSFEAFETNEKLFF. In DNA form, the CDR3 reads TGTGCCAGCAGTTTTGAGGCATTTGAAACTAATGAAAAACTGTTTTTT.